Only a few counts were recorded for the clone carrying this T cell receptor beta chain. CDR1 DFQATT and CDR2 SNEGSKA come from the germline V gene (reference sequence). The V gene end was trimmed by 3 bases and the J gene end by 3 bases; junction bases not matched to a gene: 9. The CDR3 spans 17 residues. Original methodology: Nucleated cell number was recorded as an estimate derived from reference gene primer amplification. Sequencing used immunoSEQ multiplex PCR; TCRdb keeps in-frame clones, though not all of them. From that table come the V and J calls and clone size; the DNA was used to work out D and trimming. The table records fewer than 300,000 clones, under 95% of them present only once. The entry originates in a study of blood T cell repertoires in COVID-19. Study-wide context: Nucleic acid was either cDNA or gDNA, and it came from T cells, B-cell-depleted T cells, or PBMCs.

This TCR was sampled from a woman in her thirties or forties with acute COVID-19. Sample: PBMCs or T cells enriched from blood (not recorded which). The V gene is TRBV20-1, the J gene TRBJ1-6; the match to TRBD1 covers 9 bases. CDR3 sequence reads: CSASSGDRVVYNSPLHF. CDR3 bases: TGCAGTGCTAGTTCGGGGGACAGGGTGGTCTATAATTCACCCCTCCACTTT.